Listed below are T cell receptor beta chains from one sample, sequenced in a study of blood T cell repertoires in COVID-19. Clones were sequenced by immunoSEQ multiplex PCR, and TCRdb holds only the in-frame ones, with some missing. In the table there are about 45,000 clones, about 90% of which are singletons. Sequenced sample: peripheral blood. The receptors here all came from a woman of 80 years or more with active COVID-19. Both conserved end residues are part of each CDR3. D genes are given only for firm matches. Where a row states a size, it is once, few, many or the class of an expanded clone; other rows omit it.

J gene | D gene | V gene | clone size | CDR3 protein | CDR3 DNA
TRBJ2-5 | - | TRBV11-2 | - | CASSFGGPETQYF | TGTGCCAGCAGCTTCGGGGGACCAGAGACCCAGTACTTC
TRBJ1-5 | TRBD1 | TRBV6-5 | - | CASSQGVGNQPQHF | TGTGCCAGCAGTCAGGGGGTCGGCAATCAGCCCCAGCATTTT
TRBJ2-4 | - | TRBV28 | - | CASTPAQGQKAKNIQYF | TGTGCCAGCACCCCGGCGCAGGGGCAAAAAGCCAAAAACATTCAGTACTTC
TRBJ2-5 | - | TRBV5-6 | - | CASSLGAGLRETQYF | TGTGCCAGCAGCTTGGGGGCGGGCTTGAGGGAGACCCAGTACTTC
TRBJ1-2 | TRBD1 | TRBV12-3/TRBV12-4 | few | CASSAGTGYGYTF | TGTGCCAGCAGTGCCGGGACAGGCTATGGCTACACCTTC
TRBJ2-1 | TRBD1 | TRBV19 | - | CASTNEDRSNEQFF | TGTGCCAGTACGAATGAGGACAGGAGCAATGAGCAGTTCTTC
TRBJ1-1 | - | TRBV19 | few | CASFARGIRTEAFF | TGTGCCAGTTTTGCTCGAGGGATCCGGACTGAAGCTTTCTTT
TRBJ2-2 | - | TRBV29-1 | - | CSVPLRPPTGELFF | TGCAGCGTTCCGTTGAGGCCGCCCACCGGGGAGCTGTTTTTT
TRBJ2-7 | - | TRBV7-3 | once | CASSINGGRQYEQYF | TGTGCCAGCAGCATTAACGGGGGGCGTCAGTACGAGCAGTACTTC
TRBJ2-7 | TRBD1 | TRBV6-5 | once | CASSYSRDRANYEQYF | TGTGCCAGCAGTTACTCTAGGGACAGGGCCAACTACGAGCAGTACTTC
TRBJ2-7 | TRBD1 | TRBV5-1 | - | CASSLGQDYEQYF | TGCGCCAGCAGCTTAGGACAGGATTACGAGCAGTACTTC
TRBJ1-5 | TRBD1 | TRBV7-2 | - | CASSQITGGGGPQHF | TGTGCCAGCAGCCAAATTACAGGGGGAGGAGGGCCCCAGCATTTT
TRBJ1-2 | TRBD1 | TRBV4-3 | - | CASSRGRNFRGPGYGYTF | TGCGCCAGCAGCCGAGGGAGAAATTTCAGGGGGCCAGGCTATGGCTACACCTTC
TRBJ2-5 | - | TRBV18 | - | CASSRQFQETQYF | TGTGCCAGCTCACGACAGTTCCAAGAGACCCAGTACTTC
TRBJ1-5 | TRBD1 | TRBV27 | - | CASSLSGQGASWQPQHF | TGTGCCAGCAGTTTATCGGGACAGGGCGCCTCGTGGCAGCCCCAGCATTTT
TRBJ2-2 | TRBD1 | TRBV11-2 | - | CASSVRDSHTGELFF | TGTGCCAGCAGCGTCCGGGACAGTCACACCGGGGAGCTGTTTTTT
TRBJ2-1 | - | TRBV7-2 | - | CASSSRPAGHNEQFF | TGTGCCAGCAGCTCCAGACCAGCGGGCCACAATGAGCAGTTCTTC
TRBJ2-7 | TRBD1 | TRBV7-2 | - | CASSLRDRVLGQYEQYF | TGTGCCAGCAGCTTACGGGACAGGGTGTTAGGTCAGTACGAGCAGTACTTC
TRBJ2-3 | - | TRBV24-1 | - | CATSALSGDTQYF | TGTGCCACCAGTGCCCTGAGCGGGGATACGCAGTATTTT
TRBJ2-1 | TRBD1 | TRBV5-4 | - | CASSHRQGALNEQFF | TGTGCCAGCAGCCACAGACAGGGGGCGCTTAATGAGCAGTTCTTC
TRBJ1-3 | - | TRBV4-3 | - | CASSQDLPGANTIYF | TGCGCCAGCAGCCAAGACCTTCCAGGGGCAAACACCATATATTTT
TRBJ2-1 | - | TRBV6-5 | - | CASKDLNEQFF | TGTGCCAGCAAAGACTTAAATGAGCAGTTCTTC
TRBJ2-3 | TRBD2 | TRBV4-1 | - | CASSGSGGQDTQYF | TGCGCCAGCAGCGGCAGCGGGGGTCAGGATACGCAGTATTTT
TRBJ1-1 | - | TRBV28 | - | CASTSGTEAFF | TGTGCCAGCACCTCCGGGACTGAAGCTTTCTTT
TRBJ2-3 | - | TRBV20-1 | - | CSAASADTQYF | TGCAGTGCTGCTAGCGCCGATACGCAGTATTTT
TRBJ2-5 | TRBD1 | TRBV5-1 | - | CASSLARTGAETQYF | TGCGCCAGCAGCTTGGCCCGGACAGGGGCAGAGACCCAGTACTTC
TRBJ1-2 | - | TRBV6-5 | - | CASSLPGRGRDGYTF | TGTGCCAGCAGCCTCCCGGGGCGGGGAAGAGATGGCTACACCTTC
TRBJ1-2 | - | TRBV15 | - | CATSRDLNNYGYTF | TGTGCCACCAGCAGAGATCTAAACAACTATGGCTACACCTTC
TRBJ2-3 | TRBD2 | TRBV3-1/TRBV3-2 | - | CASSPPGLAGPTRTDTQYF | TGTGCCAGCAGCCCGCCGGGACTAGCGGGGCCCACTCGCACAGATACGCAGTATTTT
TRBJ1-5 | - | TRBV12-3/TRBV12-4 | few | CASSLSQNQPQHF | TGTGCCAGCAGTTTATCACAGAATCAGCCCCAGCATTTT
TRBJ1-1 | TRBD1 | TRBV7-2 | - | CASSFDRASRAFF | TGTGCCAGCAGCTTTGACAGGGCCAGTAGAGCTTTCTTT
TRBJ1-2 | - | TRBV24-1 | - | CATSGNGGARGYTF | TGTGCCACCAGTGGCAATGGGGGGGCTCGTGGCTACACCTTC
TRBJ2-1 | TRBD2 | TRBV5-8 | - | CASSLILAAKAYNEQFF | TGTGCCAGCAGCTTAATTCTAGCGGCAAAGGCCTACAATGAGCAGTTCTTC
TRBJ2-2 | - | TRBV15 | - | CATSRVGGGELFF | TGTGCCACCAGCAGGGTAGGAGGAGGCGAGCTGTTTTTT
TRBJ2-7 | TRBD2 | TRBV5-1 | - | CASSRGTSGEYEQYF | TGCGCCAGCAGCCGGGGGACTAGCGGGGAATACGAGCAGTACTTC
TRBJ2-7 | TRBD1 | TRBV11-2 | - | CASSQGESEQYF | TGTGCCAGCAGCCAGGGGGAGTCCGAGCAGTACTTC
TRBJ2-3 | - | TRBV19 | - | CASSGGAGAGDTQYF | TGTGCCAGTAGTGGTGGTGCGGGGGCAGGGGATACGCAGTATTTT
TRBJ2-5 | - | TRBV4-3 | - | CASSQELAGETQYF | TGCGCCAGCAGCCAAGAACTAGCAGGAGAGACCCAGTACTTC
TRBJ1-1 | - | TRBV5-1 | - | CASSPASDTRGAFF | TGCGCCAGCAGCCCGGCTAGTGATACGAGGGGGGCTTTCTTT
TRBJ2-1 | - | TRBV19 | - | CASSSRQVHNEQFF | TGTGCCAGTAGTTCGAGACAGGTGCACAATGAGCAGTTCTTC
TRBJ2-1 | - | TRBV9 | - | CASSVEPGVSYNEQFF | TGTGCCAGCAGCGTAGAGCCGGGGGTCTCCTACAATGAGCAGTTCTTC
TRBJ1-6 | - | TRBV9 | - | CASSVELTYNSPLHF | TGTGCCAGCAGCGTAGAGCTAACCTATAATTCACCCCTCCACTTT
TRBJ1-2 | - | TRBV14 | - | CASSQGKGGGYTF | TGTGCCAGCAGCCAAGGGAAGGGAGGGGGCTACACCTTC
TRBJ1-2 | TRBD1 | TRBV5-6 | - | CASSRDRGDYGYTF | TGTGCCAGCAGCAGAGACAGGGGGGACTATGGCTACACCTTC
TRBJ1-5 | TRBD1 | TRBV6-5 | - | CASMTSQGAVQPQHF | TGTGCCAGCATGACTTCACAGGGGGCTGTCCAGCCCCAGCATTTT
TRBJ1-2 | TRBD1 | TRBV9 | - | CASSVDPGQGGYGYTF | TGTGCCAGCAGCGTAGATCCGGGACAGGGCGGATATGGCTACACCTTC
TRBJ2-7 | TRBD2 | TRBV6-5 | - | CASTELAGGYEQYF | TGTGCCAGCACCGAACTAGCGGGGGGGTACGAGCAGTACTTC
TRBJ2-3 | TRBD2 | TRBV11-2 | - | CASSFNSGGADTQYF | TGTGCCAGCAGCTTTAATAGCGGGGGGGCAGATACGCAGTATTTT
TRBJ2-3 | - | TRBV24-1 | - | CATSGTSTDTQYF | TGTGCCACCAGTGGAACTAGCACAGATACGCAGTATTTT
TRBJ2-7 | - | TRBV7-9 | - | CASSLDWSGEQYF | TGTGCCAGCAGCTTGGACTGGTCAGGCGAGCAGTACTTC
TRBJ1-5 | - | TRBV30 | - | CAWSDSSNQPQHF | TGTGCCTGGAGCGACAGTAGCAATCAGCCCCAGCATTTT
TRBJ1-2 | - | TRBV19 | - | CASSTSGRRNGYTF | TGTGCCAGTAGTACGTCAGGGAGGAGAAACGGCTACACCTTC
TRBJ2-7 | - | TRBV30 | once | CAWSASLELEQYF | TGTGCCTGGAGTGCCTCTCTAGAGCTCGAGCAGTACTTC
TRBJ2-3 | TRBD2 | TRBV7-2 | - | CASSILAGPDTQYF | TGTGCCAGCAGCATCCTAGCGGGGCCAGATACGCAGTATTTT
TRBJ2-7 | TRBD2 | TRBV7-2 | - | CASSPGLAGGTYEQYF | TGTGCCAGCAGCCCTGGACTAGCGGGGGGGACGTACGAGCAGTACTTC
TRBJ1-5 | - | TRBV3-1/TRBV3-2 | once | CASSPSGVSNQPQHF | TGTGCCAGCAGCCCCTCAGGGGTAAGCAATCAGCCCCAGCATTTT
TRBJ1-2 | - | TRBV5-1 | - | CASSLGAVANYGYTF | TGCGCCAGCAGCTTGGGAGCGGTTGCTAACTATGGCTACACCTTC
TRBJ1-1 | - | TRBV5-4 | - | CASSLRDSQGLFF | TGTGCCAGCAGCTTGCGCGACAGCCAGGGACTCTTCTTT